The 24 T cell receptor beta chains below all came from one sample that was sequenced in a study of OX40 agonist ivuxolimab in advanced cancers. Profiling relied on immunoSEQ multiplex PCR, and the TCRdb table lists in-frame clones only, not all of them. The sample consists of 95,000 to 150,000 clones, about 94% of them appearing once. The sample here was CD4+ or CD8+ T cells sorted from blood, taken in a trial of the OX40 agonist ivuxolimab. Every receptor here comes from an adult with an advanced solid tumor such as melanoma, head and neck, liver or kidney cancer.

The gene calls are TRBV7-2 and TRBJ2-1; the D is unclear. Germline-derived CDR1 and CDR2 are SGHTA and FQGNSA. The CDR3 consists of 12 residues. V was cut by 1 base and J by 6 bases, with 4 bases left in between. In DNA form, the CDR3 reads TGTGCCAGCAGCTTAGTGGTCAATGAGCAGTTCTTC. It is translated as CASSLVVNEQFF.

J is TRBJ1-5 and V is TRBV28; 10 nucleotides agree with TRBD1. CDR1 is MDHEN and CDR2 is SYDVKM in the germline V gene. V was clipped by 11 bases and J by 4 bases; unmatched bases: 5. The CDR3 has 13 amino acids. DNA for the CDR3: TGTGCCGGGACAGGGGACCTAAATCAGCCCCAGCATTTT. Translation: CAGTGDLNQPQHF.

The chain joins TRBV11-3 to TRBJ2-7, with D unresolved. Germline-derived CDR1 and CDR2 are SGHNT and YENEEA. V was shortened by 1 base and J by 5 bases, with 9 bases between the two germline ends. The CDR3 sequence is 13 residues long. The CDR3 DNA follows: TGTGCCAGCAGCTTAGCCCCTACCGACGAGCAGTACTTC. Translating it yields CASSLAPTDEQYF.

This clone was observed once. The chain combines TRBV5-1 with TRBJ2-3; D is perhaps TRBD1 or TRBD2 (5 bases each). Per germline, CDR1 SGHRS and CDR2 YFSETQ. This CDR3 contains 15 residues. The germline V and J ends were trimmed by 4 bases and 5 bases, with 17 bases remaining between them. This CDR3 reads CASSLFWGYGDTQYF. The CDR3 DNA is TGCGCCAGCAGCCTTTTTTGGGGGTATGGAGATACGCAGTATTTT.

The chain has TRBV18 and TRBJ2-3; D not resolved. Deletions cut 6 bases from V and 0 bases from J, with 10 bases between. The CDR3 spans 14 residues. Per the germline V gene, CDR1 is KGHSH and CDR2 is LQKENI. CDR3 sequence (DNA): TGTGCCAGCTCCGGGCAGCGCAGCACAGATACGCAGTATTTT. Protein sequence: CASSGQRSTDTQYF. The full variable domain, with the rest looked up from reference TRBV18 and TRBJ2-3, is NAGVMQNPRHLVRRRGQEARLRCSPMKGHSHVYWYRQLPEEGLKFMVYLQKENIIDESGMPKERFSAEFPKEGPSILRIQQVVRGDSAAYFCASSGQRSTDTQYFGPGTRLTVL.

The chain combines TRBV4-3 with TRBJ2-2, with D perhaps TRBD1 or TRBD2 (5 bases each). Germline CDR1 is LGHNA and CDR2 is YSLEER. Trimming took 0 bases from V and 4 from J, leaving 15 bases between them. This CDR3 has 17 amino acids. The CDR3 is CASSQELARAGTGELFF. CDR3 sequence (DNA): TGCGCCAGCAGCCAAGAACTGGCCAGGGCGGGCACCGGGGAGCTGTTTTTT.

The V call is TRBV5-1, the J call TRBJ1-3; D is unclear. Germline lookup yields CDR1 SGHRS and CDR2 YFSETQ. The CDR3 has 14 residues. The V gene lost 0 bases and the J gene lost 4 bases, with 8 bases spanning the gap. The CDR3 bases are TGCGCCAGCAGCTTGGTCGGTGACGGAAACACCATATATTTT. Protein sequence: CASSLVGDGNTIYF.

The chain combines TRBV28 with TRBJ2-6, with TRBD1 as a possible D gene (6 bases). CDR3 length equals 15 residues. Germline CDR1 reads MDHEN; CDR2 reads SYDVKM. V was trimmed by 5 bases and J by 4 bases, leaving 12 bases between them. CDR3 sequence reads: CASSPTGLGANVLTF. The CDR3 coding sequence is TGTGCCAGCAGTCCTACAGGGCTCGGGGCCAACGTCCTGACTTTC.

This clone appeared once. The chain has TRBV7-3 and TRBJ1-5; TRBD1 is a possible D gene (5 bases). Germline V gene sequence: CDR1 SGHTA, CDR2 FQGTGA. The CDR3 spans 13 residues. V lost 5 bases and J 4 bases, leaving 9 bases between the germline ends. CDR3 coding DNA: TGTGCCAGCAGCCGGGACGGTAATCAGCCCCAGCATTTT. Amino acids: CASSRDGNQPQHF. The full variable domain, its missing parts supplied by reference TRBV7-3 and TRBJ1-5, is GAGVSQTPSNKVTEKGKYVELRCDPISGHTALYWYRQSLGQGPEFLIYFQGTGAADDSGLPNDRFFAVRPEGSVSTLKIQRTERGDSAVYLCASSRDGNQPQHFGDGTRLSIL.

In its sample, this clone was seen once. The chain couples TRBV4-1 to TRBJ2-1; 7 positions agree with TRBD1. J lost 4 bases, V lost 2 bases, and 5 bases had no gene match. CDR1 and CDR2 (germline): MGHRA, YSYEKL. The CDR3 runs 15 residues. Here the CDR3 DNA reads TGCGCCAGCAGCCAAAGGACAGGCGGTTACAATGAGCAGTTCTTC. This translates into CASSQRTGGYNEQFF.

The V gene is TRBV2, the J gene TRBJ2-3, with 7 positions matching TRBD1. The CDR3 covers 14 residues. The germline V gene encodes CDR1 SNHLY and CDR2 FYNNEI. V lost 5 bases, J lost 8 bases, and 10 bases stayed unmatched. CDR3 sequence: CASSNDRAVGTQYF. Written as DNA, the CDR3 is TGTGCCAGCAGTAATGACAGGGCGGTTGGTACGCAGTATTTT.

The V and J genes are TRBV10-1 and TRBJ1-1; D is unclear. Germline CDR1 WNHNN, CDR2 SYGVQD (reference sequence). CDR3 length: 13 amino acids. V lost 2 bases to trimming and J lost 0 bases, with 4 bases between them. Here the CDR3 DNA reads TGCGCCAGCAGTGAGCAGTTGAACACTGAAGCTTTCTTT. It is translated as CASSEQLNTEAFF.

The gene calls are TRBV5-1 and TRBJ1-2; 8 bases are shared with TRBD1. This CDR3 is built from 15 residues. The J segment lost 8 bases and the V segment lost 0 bases, leaving 9 bases of the junction unmatched. Germline V gene sequence: CDR1 SGHRS, CDR2 YFSETQ. The CDR3 sequence: CASSLVSQGAAGYTF. CDR3 nucleotides: TGCGCCAGCAGCTTGGTGTCGCAGGGGGCTGCGGGCTACACCTTC.

This chain's CDR3 is CASRRGLAGVGGEQFF. CDR3 coding DNA: TGTGCCAGCAGGCGGGGACTAGCGGGAGTCGGGGGTGAGCAGTTCTTC. The rearrangement uses TRBV7-6 and TRBJ2-1; 14 nucleotides line up with TRBD2. V was clipped by 6 bases and J by 9 bases; unmatched bases: 10. CDR3 length equals 16 residues. Per germline, CDR1 SGHVS and CDR2 FNYEAQ.

The chain uses TRBV7-2 and TRBJ2-7; D remains ambiguous. There are 15 residues in the CDR3. Trimming cost V 5 bases and J 3 bases, with 17 bases left between them. Germline CDR1 reads SGHTA; CDR2 reads FQGNSA. Written as DNA, the CDR3 is TGTGCCAGCAGCCCCCGGGCCGCGATGGACTACGAGCAGTACTTC. Translated: CASSPRAAMDYEQYF. The entire variable domain, with the rest obtained from reference TRBV7-2 and TRBJ2-7, is as follows: GAGVSQSPSNKVTEKGKDVELRCDPISGHTALYWYRQSLGQGLEFLIYFQGNSAPDKSGLPSDRFSAERTGGSVSTLTIQRTQQEDSAVYLCASSPRAAMDYEQYFGPGTRLTVT.

V usage is TRBV27 and J usage is TRBJ2-7; 14 nucleotides agree with TRBD2. The CDR3 consists of 16 residues. Per the germline V gene, CDR1 is MNHEY and CDR2 is SMNVEV (reference sequence). V was clipped by 5 bases and J by 7 bases; unmatched bases: 10. The CDR3 here is CASSRRLAGGPSEQYF. Here the CDR3 DNA reads TGTGCCAGCAGTCGCAGACTAGCGGGAGGGCCGAGTGAGCAGTACTTC.

The sample holds one count of this clone. The V call is TRBV7-3, the J call TRBJ1-1; D perhaps matches TRBD1 (6 bases). CDR1 is SGHTA, CDR2 FQGTGA, per germline. V lost 4 bases and J lost 1, with 10 bases in between. The CDR3 is 14 residues long. CDR3: CASSWEGGNTEAFF. The CDR3 DNA sequence: TGTGCCAGCAGCTGGGAAGGGGGGAACACTGAAGCTTTCTTT.

The chain joins TRBV9 to TRBJ2-7; D is possibly TRBD2 (5 bases). The length of the CDR3 is 17 residues. V was shortened by 0 bases and J by 7 bases, with 23 bases between the two germline ends. CDR1 and CDR2 (germline): SGDLS, YYNGEE. CDR3 sequence: CASSVASSSPRVGEQYF. The CDR3 DNA follows: TGTGCCAGCAGCGTAGCTTCGTCTAGCCCCCGAGTAGGGGAGCAGTACTTC.

On this clone itself: The junction departs from the called germline gene at one end, perhaps through a read error. The V and J genes are TRBV7-2 and TRBJ2-7; 10 bases align to TRBD2. CDR1 is SGHTA and CDR2 is FQGNSA in the germline V gene. The CDR3 has 12 amino acids. The CDR3: CASSSSSGSVIF. In DNA form, the CDR3 reads TGTGCCAGCAGCTCGTCTAGCGGGAGTGTCATCTTC.

For the CDR3, the DNA is TGTGCCAGCTCCCCCCAAGGGCCAGCGAACACTGAAGCTTTCTTT. Its translation: CASSPQGPANTEAFF. The gene calls are TRBV18 and TRBJ1-1; D is unclear. The germline CDR1 and CDR2 sequences are KGHSH and LQKENI. The CDR3 runs to 15 residues. Trimming cost V 6 bases and J 1 base, with 15 bases left between them.

CDR3 sequence: CASSVRQGYEKLFF. CDR3 sequence (DNA): TGTGCCAGCAGCGTAAGACAGGGATACGAAAAACTGTTTTTT. The rearrangement uses TRBV7-2 and TRBJ1-4; TRBD1 aligns across 7 bases. The ends lost 5 bases at V and 8 bases at J; junction bases unmatched: 8. The CDR3 runs 14 residues. Germline-derived CDR1 and CDR2 are SGHTA and FQGNSA.

The V gene is TRBV19, the J gene TRBJ2-2; D possibly matches TRBD1 or TRBD2 (5 bases each). V dropped 6 bases and J dropped 1 base, with 12 bases sitting between them. This CDR3 is built from 15 residues. Germline V gene lookup returns CDR1 LNHDA and CDR2 SQIVND (reference sequence). DNA for the CDR3: TGTGCCAGTAGATTGGGACGGGGGAACACCGGGGAGCTGTTTTTT. Translating gives CASRLGRGNTGELFF.

A single count supports this clone. V is TRBV7-8 and J is TRBJ1-4, with 9 bases that match TRBD1. The germline V gene encodes CDR1 SGHVS and CDR2 FQNEAQ. The junction had 11 bases not matched to a gene; V was cut back by 2 bases and J by 7 bases. The CDR3 runs 17 residues. DNA of the CDR3: TGTGCCAGCAGCTTAACATTTCTGACAGGGGGAGTTGAAAAACTGTTTTTT. Its translation is CASSLTFLTGGVEKLFF.

J is TRBJ1-4 and V is TRBV7-8; weak D call: TRBD1 (6 bases). CDR3 length: 13 residues. The V gene lost 5 bases and the J gene lost 7 bases, with 11 bases spanning the gap. Germline CDR1 is SGHVS and CDR2 is FQNEAQ. CDR3 sequence (DNA): TGTGCCAGCAGCCGCGGACAGCTTGAAAAACTGTTTTTT. Translating it yields CASSRGQLEKLFF. Full variable domain (missing parts from reference TRBV7-8 and TRBJ1-4): GAGVSQSPRYKVAKRGQDVALRCDPISGHVSLFWYQQALGQGPEFLTYFQNEAQLDKSGLPSDRFFAERPEGSVSTLKIQRTQQEDSAVYLCASSRGQLEKLFFGSGTQLSVL.